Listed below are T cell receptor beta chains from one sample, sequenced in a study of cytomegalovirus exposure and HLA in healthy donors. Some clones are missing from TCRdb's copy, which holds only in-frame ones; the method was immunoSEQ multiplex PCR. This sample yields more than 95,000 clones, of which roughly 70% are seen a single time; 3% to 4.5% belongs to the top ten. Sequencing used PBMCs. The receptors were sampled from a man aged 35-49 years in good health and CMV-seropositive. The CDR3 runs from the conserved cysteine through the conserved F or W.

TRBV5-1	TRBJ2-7	CASSLEQPYEQYF
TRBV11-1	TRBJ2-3	CASSIGVSTDTQYF
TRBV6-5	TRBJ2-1	CASSYTGTSGSYEQFF
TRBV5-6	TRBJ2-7	CASSAGTGNGYEQYF
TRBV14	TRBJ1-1	CASSQVVRGTEAFF
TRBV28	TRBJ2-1	CASLAGGEGRNNEQFF
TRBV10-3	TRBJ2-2	CAIGTSGSTGELFF
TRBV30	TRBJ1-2	CAWSVPDREYYGYTF
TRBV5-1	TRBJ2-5	CASSLEASGGAFQETQYF
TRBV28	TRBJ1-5	CASSPGGGSNQPQHF
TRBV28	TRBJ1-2	CASSPLGTGDYGYTF
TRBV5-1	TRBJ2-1	CASSSGQGGYNEQFF
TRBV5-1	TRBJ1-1	CASSVQLGVNTEAFF
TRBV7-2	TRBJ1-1	CASSQEGSTEAFF
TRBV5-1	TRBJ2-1	CASSLRTSGDEQFF
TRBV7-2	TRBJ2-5	CASSLSGAGETQYF
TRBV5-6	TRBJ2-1	CASSFPTEEYNEQFF
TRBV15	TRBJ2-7	CATSRTLPSGRLNEQYF
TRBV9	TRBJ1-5	CASSVEGDSNQPQHF
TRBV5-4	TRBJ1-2	CASSAGTVREGYTF
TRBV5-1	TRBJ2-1	CASNPDTTYNEQFF
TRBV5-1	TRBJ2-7	CASSFRGRTYEQYF
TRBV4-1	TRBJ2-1	CASSLPGTRDNEQFF
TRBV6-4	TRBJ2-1	CASSGTSGTSYNEQFF
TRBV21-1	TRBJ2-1	CASSFTRAKHGAEQFF
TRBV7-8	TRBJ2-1	CASSLRLAGGPGNEQFF
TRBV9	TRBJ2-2	CASSVGPNPNTGELFF
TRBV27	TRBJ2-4	CASSSPTLAKNIQYF
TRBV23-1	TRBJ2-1	CASSPPGQGCHEQFF
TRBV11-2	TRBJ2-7	CASSPLASHKSYEQYF
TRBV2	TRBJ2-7	CASGGTLDEQYF
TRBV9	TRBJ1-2	CASSVDRGYGYTF
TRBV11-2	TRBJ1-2	CASSLSGVNYGYTF
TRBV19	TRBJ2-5	CASRTSGARETQYF
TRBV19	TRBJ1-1	CASSDTGWLNTEAFF
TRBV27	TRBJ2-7	CASSSAGGRSYEQYF
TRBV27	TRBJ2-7	CASSSYGQSSYEQYF
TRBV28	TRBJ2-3	CASSSDTSTDTQYF
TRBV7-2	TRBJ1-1	CASSLRWGGTEAFF
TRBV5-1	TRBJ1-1	CASSLVGRPGSTEAFF
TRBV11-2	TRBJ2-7	CASSGRAGAEQYF
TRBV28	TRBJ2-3	CAINRGQGGFEGLAGPAGDTQYF
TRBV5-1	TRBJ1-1	CASSWSQNTEAFF